This T cell receptor (beta chain) appears in the sequencing data of a study of cytomegalovirus exposure and HLA in healthy donors. Study-level results: It was in a later analysis that TCR association rates were seen to vary by HLA locus, highest for DRB1 and lowest for HLA-C.

This CDR3 spans 17 amino acids. V dropped 4 bases and J dropped 2; count of bases not matched to a gene: 11. Germline CDR1 PRHDT, CDR2 FYEKMQ (reference sequence). To note about this clone: No antigen is known for it.

A multiplex PCR was run with 60 Vbeta primers and 13 Jbeta primers. TCRdb's copy holds only in-frame clones and misses some; the assay was immunoSEQ multiplex PCR. The sample lists 150,000 to 200,000 clones, 75% to 85% occurring once. The clonotype was recovered from a man aged 25 to 45 in good health and CMV-seropositive. The chain combines TRBV13 with TRBJ2-3, with 8 bases lining up with TRBD1. The sample comprised PBMCs. CDR3 in DNA: TGTGCCAGCAGCTCACTCCACGACAGGGGCTTCACAGATACGCAGTATTTT. Translation gives CASSSLHDRGFTDTQYF.